The next 2 T cell receptor beta chains were all read from a single sample in a study of T-cell memory formation after mild COVID-19. From the 5' RACE reads, TCRdb called clonotypes with MiXCR, one entry per CDR3 protein. The sample consists of around 510,000 distinct CDR3 sequences, less than 25% of them appearing once. Sequenced input: PBMCs or a T cell subset sorted from them (not recorded which). Every receptor here comes from an adult woman who had mild COVID-19 (a few samples of this study predate the infection). Cell type and time point are not known.

This clonotype was detected a few times. The chain combines TRBV12-3 or TRBV12-4 with TRBJ2-1; 7 nucleotides agree with TRBD2. The CDR3 is made up of 15 amino acids. V lost 5 bases to trimming and J lost 2 bases; unmatched junction nucleotides: 6. The DNA for the CDR3 is TGTGCCAGCAGTCTACCGGGAGGCACCTACAATGAGCAGTTCTTC. Protein product: CASSLPGGTYNEQFF.

The CDR3 reads CSAVQTGLSTDTQYF. The CDR3 DNA is TGCAGTGCTGTACAGACAGGGTTGTCCACAGATACGCAGTATTTT. V gene TRBV20-1 combines with J gene TRBJ2-3; TRBD1 matches 7 bases. Germline CDR1 is DFQATT and CDR2 is SNEGSKA (reference sequence). This CDR3 has 15 amino acids. V gave up 5 bases and J gave up 2 bases; unmatched junction bases: 10.